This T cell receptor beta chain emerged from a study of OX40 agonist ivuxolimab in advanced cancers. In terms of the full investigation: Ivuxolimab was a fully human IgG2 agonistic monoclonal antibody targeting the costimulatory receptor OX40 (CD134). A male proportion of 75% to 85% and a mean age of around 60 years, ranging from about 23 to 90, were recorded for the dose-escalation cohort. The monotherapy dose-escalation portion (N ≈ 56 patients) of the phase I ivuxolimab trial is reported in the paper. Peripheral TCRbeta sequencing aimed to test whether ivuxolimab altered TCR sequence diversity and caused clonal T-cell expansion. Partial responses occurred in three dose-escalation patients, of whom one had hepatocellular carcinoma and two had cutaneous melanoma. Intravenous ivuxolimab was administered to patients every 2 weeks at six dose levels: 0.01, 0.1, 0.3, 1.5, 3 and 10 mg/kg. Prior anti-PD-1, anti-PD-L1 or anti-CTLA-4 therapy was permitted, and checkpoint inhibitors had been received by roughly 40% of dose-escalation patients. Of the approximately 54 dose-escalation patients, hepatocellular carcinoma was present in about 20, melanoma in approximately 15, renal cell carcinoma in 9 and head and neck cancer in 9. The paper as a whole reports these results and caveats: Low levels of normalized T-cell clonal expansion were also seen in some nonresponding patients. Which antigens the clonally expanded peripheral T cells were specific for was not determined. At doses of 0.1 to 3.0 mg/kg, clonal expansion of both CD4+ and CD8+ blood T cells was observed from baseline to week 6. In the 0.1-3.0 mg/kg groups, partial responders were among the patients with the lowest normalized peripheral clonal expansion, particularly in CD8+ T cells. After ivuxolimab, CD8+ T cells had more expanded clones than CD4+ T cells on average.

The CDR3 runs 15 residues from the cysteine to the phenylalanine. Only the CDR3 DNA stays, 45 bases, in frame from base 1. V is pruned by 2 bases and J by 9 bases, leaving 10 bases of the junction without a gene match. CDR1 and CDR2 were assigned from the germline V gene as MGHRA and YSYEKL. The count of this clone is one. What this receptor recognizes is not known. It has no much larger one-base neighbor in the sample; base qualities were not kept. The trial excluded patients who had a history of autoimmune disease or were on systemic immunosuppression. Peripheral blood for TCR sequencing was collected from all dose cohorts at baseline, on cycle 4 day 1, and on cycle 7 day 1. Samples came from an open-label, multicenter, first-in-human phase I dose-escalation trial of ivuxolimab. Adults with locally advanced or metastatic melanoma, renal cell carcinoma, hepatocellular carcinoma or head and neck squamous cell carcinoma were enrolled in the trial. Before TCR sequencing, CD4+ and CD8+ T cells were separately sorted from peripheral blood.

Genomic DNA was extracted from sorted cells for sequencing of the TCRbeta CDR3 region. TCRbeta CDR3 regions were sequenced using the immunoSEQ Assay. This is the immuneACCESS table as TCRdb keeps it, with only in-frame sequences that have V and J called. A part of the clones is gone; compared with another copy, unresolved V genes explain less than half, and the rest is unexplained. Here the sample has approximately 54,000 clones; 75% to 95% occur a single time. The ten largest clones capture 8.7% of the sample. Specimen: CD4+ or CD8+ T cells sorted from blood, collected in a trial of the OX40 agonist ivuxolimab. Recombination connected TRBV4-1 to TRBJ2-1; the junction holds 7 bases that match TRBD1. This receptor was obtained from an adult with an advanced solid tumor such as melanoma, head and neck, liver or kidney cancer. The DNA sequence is TGCGCCAGCAGCCAATCGAGACAGGGAATTTCTGAGCAGTTCTTC. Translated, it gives CASSQSRQGISEQFF.